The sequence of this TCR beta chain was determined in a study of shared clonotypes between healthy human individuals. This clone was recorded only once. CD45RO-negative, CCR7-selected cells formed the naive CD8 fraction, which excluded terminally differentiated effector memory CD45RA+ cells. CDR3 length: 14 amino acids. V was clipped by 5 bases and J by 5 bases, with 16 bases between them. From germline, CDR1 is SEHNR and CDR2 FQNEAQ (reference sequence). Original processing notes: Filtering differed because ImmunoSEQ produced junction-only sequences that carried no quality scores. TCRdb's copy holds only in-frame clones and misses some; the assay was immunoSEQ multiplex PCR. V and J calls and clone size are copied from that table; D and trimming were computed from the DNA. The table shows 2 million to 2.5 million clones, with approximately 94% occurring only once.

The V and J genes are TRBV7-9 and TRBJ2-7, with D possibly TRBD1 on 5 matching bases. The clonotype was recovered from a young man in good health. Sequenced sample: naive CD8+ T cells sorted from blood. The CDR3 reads CASSGQGSWDEQYF. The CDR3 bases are TGTGCCAGCAGCGGGCAGGGTTCTTGGGACGAGCAGTACTTC.